The 2 T cell receptor beta chains below come from one sample, sequenced in a study of cytomegalovirus exposure and HLA in healthy donors. The PCR had 60 Vbeta and 13 Jbeta primers. Clones were read by immunoSEQ multiplex PCR, and TCRdb kept only the in-frame ones, dropping some. The repertoire table contains 40,000 or so clones. The sample was PBMCs. All receptors come from a male donor in good health and CMV-seronegative.

The rearrangement links TRBV9 to TRBJ2-7; tentatively, D is TRBD1 (6 bases). Germline V gene lookup returns CDR1 SGDLS and CDR2 YYNGEE. The CDR3 runs 13 residues. V lost 0 bases and J 9 bases, leaving 13 bases between the germline ends. The CDR3 protein is CASSVEPRGGQYF. CDR3 nucleotides: TGTGCCAGCAGCGTAGAGCCCAGGGGCGGGCAGTACTTC.

In DNA form, the CDR3 reads TGTGCCACCAGCAGAGTGGGCGATGGGAGTGAAGCTTTCTTT. The encoded protein is CATSRVGDGSEAFF. The chain is built from TRBV15 and TRBJ1-1, with D unclear. Germline V gene lookup returns CDR1 LNHNV and CDR2 YYDKDF (reference sequence). The CDR3 loop spans 14 amino acids. V was clipped by 1 base and J by 7 bases, with 13 bases between them.